The 6 T cell receptor beta chains given below trace back to one sample, sequenced in a study of technical replicates of blood from a few donors. Assay: immunoSEQ multiplex PCR; the TCRdb copy retains only in-frame clones and omits some. Of more than 95,000 clones in the sample, around 95% were seen once. Sequenced: T cells isolated from PBMCs. The receptors originated from a human donor in good health.

The chain couples TRBV6-5 to TRBJ1-2, with 12 bases that match TRBD1. V trimming: 6 bases; J trimming: 8 bases; junction bases outside the gene matches: 7. The CDR3 length is 14 residues. Germline V gene data show CDR1 as MNHEY and CDR2 as SVGAGI. In nucleotides, the CDR3 is TGTGCCAGCAGCCGACGGGACAGGGGGCGAGGCTACACCTTC. Protein: CASSRRDRGRGYTF.

This clone has a single count. This chain links TRBV30 with TRBJ2-7; 8 bases fit TRBD1. V was pared by 2 bases and J by 4 bases, with 4 bases of the junction left unmatched. CDR1 is GTSNPN, CDR2 SVGIG, per germline (reference sequence). The CDR3 is made up of 13 amino acids. The CDR3 region is CAWSRTGWYEQYF. As DNA, the CDR3 is TGTGCCTGGAGTAGGACAGGGTGGTACGAGCAGTACTTC.

This clone was detected once. The V call is TRBV7-3, the J call TRBJ1-1, with D possibly matching TRBD1 (6 bases). Germline V gene data show CDR1 as SGHTA and CDR2 as FQGTGA. The CDR3 spans 13 residues. V gave up 4 bases and J gave up 7 bases, with 13 bases separating them. This CDR3 is CASSYDRSHEAFF. The CDR3 region has the DNA TGTGCCAGCAGCTACGACAGGTCCCATGAAGCTTTCTTT.

V gene TRBV27 combines with J gene TRBJ1-5; weak D call: TRBD1 (5 bases). Germline V lookup: CDR1 MNHEY, CDR2 SMNVEV (reference sequence). V lost 1 base to trimming and J lost 0 bases, with 7 bases between them. This CDR3 is 15 amino acids long. The CDR3 here is CASSLWGDSNQPQHF. CDR3 DNA sequence: TGTGCCAGCAGTTTATGGGGGGATAGCAATCAGCCCCAGCATTTT.

The chain couples TRBV28 to TRBJ2-7; D is unclear. V lost 3 bases and J lost 0, with 6 bases in between. The germline gives CDR1 MDHEN, CDR2 SYDVKM. The CDR3 is 13 residues long. The CDR3 sequence is CASSLSFSYEQYF. In nucleotides, the CDR3 is TGTGCCAGCAGTTTGTCCTTCTCCTACGAGCAGTACTTC. Using reference TRBV28 and TRBJ2-7 for the parts outside the CDR3, the full variable domain is DVKVTQSSRYLVKRTGEKVFLECVQDMDHENMFWYRQDPGLGLRLIYFSYDVKMKEKGDIPEGYSVSREKKERFSLILESASTNQTSMYLCASSLSFSYEQYFGPGTRLTVT.

The count of this clone is one. The chain carries TRBV19 and TRBJ2-4, with D maybe TRBD2 (5 bases). Trimming took off 9 bases at V and 8 bases at J, with 23 bases between the two ends. The CDR3 is 15 residues long. Germline V gene sequence: CDR1 LNHDA, CDR2 SQIVND (reference sequence). For the CDR3, the DNA is TGTGCCAGCGAAGGAGGAGTCCGTGTGTTGTACATTCAGTACTTC. Protein product: CASEGGVRVLYIQYF.